Sequencing of this T cell receptor (beta chain) was carried out in a study of blood T cells in healthy people across ages. Germline lookup yields CDR1 MNHEY and CDR2 SVGAGI. This CDR3 has 15 residues. Trimming shortened V by 2 bases and J by 0 bases, and 11 bases separated the two germline ends. It was with a sample-barcoded 5' primer and a J-beta primer mix that a second PCR of about 7 to 12 cycles was run. Via MiXCR, TCRdb re-called the 5' RACE reads, giving one row per CDR3 protein. The sample lists approximately 1,100,000 distinct CDR3 sequences; roughly 45% were seen once. The rearrangement links TRBV6-5 to TRBJ2-7; D is undetermined. Sequencing was performed on blood. This receptor was identified in a woman aged 60-75 years in good health. The CDR3 nucleotides read TGTGCCAGCAGTTACGGATTAGGCAGCTCCTACGAGCAGTACTTC. Its protein is CASSYGLGSSYEQYF.